A single sample is the source of the 10 T cell receptor beta chains below, sequenced in a study of cytomegalovirus exposure and HLA in healthy donors. Use of 60 Vbeta and 13 Jbeta primers characterized the PCR. TCRdb keeps only in-frame clones here, not all; method: immunoSEQ multiplex PCR. The sample has about 160,000 clones; approximately 79% are singletons. What was sequenced was PBMCs. Receptor source: a woman aged 50 to 60 in good health and CMV-seropositive.

A few counts support this clone. The V call is TRBV2, the J call TRBJ2-5; maybe TRBD1 (5 bases). The germline V and J ends were trimmed by 1 base and 7 bases, with 13 bases remaining between them. The CDR3 runs to 14 residues. Germline V gives CDR1 SNHLY, CDR2 FYNNEI. The CDR3 sequence is CASSEDFGTGTQYF. CDR3 bases: TGTGCCAGCAGTGAAGATTTTGGTACAGGGACCCAGTACTTC.

The J gene is TRBJ2-1, the V gene TRBV5-4, with 10 bases matching TRBD1. The CDR3 sequence is 16 residues long. V lost 3 bases, J lost 6 bases, and 9 bases stayed unmatched. In germline, CDR1 is SGHNT, CDR2 YYREEE (reference sequence). In DNA form, the CDR3 reads TGTGCCAGCAGCTGGAAGGGACAGGGGACCGCCAATGAGCAGTTCTTC. Its translation is CASSWKGQGTANEQFF.

This clone was seen only a few times. The gene calls are TRBV27 and TRBJ2-2; D ambiguous. The CDR3 sequence is 12 residues long. Trimming cost V 3 bases and J 4 bases, with 3 bases left between them. The germline V gene has CDR1 MNHEY and CDR2 SMNVEV (reference sequence). CDR3 DNA: TGTGCCAGCAGTTTGCGCACCGGGGAGCTGTTTTTT. Translating it yields CASSLRTGELFF.

This clone came up once. The J gene is TRBJ1-1, the V gene TRBV7-2; D might be TRBD1 (5 bases). Deletions cut 5 bases from V and 1 base from J, with 11 bases between. This CDR3 is 14 amino acids long. The germline V gene encodes CDR1 SGHTA and CDR2 FQGNSA. Here the CDR3 DNA reads TGTGCCAGCAGCGCCAGGAGGGGGAACACTGAAGCTTTCTTT. This codes for CASSARRGNTEAFF.

The rearrangement joins TRBV7-2 to TRBJ2-1; TRBD2 is a possible D gene (6 bases). V gave up 4 bases and J gave up 0 bases, with 13 bases separating them. The length of the CDR3 is 16 residues. The V gene's germline CDR1 is SGHTA and CDR2 FQGNSA. The CDR3 loop is CASSSSGGSSYNEQFF. The DNA for the CDR3 is TGTGCCAGCAGCTCATCCGGAGGGAGCTCCTACAATGAGCAGTTCTTC.

This clone occurred once. The genes are TRBV27 and TRBJ1-1, with TRBD1 identical over 8 bases. Trimming removed 1 base from V and 0 bases from J; junction bases left unmatched: 7. This CDR3 spans 17 amino acids. Germline V gene data show CDR1 as MNHEY and CDR2 as SMNVEV (reference sequence). CDR3 region: CASSLFAGGLMNTEAFF. CDR3 DNA: TGTGCCAGCAGTTTATTTGCAGGGGGCCTCATGAACACTGAAGCTTTCTTT.

A single count supports this clone. The chain has TRBV27 and TRBJ1-2; TRBD1 matches 7 bases. The V segment lost 5 bases and the J segment 4 bases; nucleotides outside the gene matches: 10. Germline CDR1 reads MNHEY; CDR2 reads SMNVEV (reference sequence). The CDR3 length is 15 residues. This CDR3 is CASSPPDRHPYGYTF. The DNA of the CDR3 is TGTGCCAGCAGTCCCCCGGACAGGCACCCCTATGGCTACACCTTC.

This chain links TRBV27 with TRBJ2-7; TRBD2 matches 8 bases. CDR1 MNHEY and CDR2 SMNVEV come from the germline V gene (reference sequence). Trimming took 10 bases from V and 0 from J; bases not matched to a gene: 5. The CDR3 covers 13 residues. The CDR3 protein is CATKGLVSYEQYF. CDR3 nucleotide sequence: TGTGCCACCAAGGGACTAGTCTCCTACGAGCAGTACTTC.

This clone was found a few times. The chain has TRBV7-2 and TRBJ2-5; 12 nucleotides line up with TRBD2. The tail of the sequence fits TRBJ2-7 better, so the J call may be wrong. Looked up from germline, CDR1 is SGHTA and CDR2 is FQGNSA. The CDR3 loop spans 17 amino acids. For the CDR3, the DNA is TGTGCCAGCAGCTTACCCATTCTAGCGGGAGGGGCCTACGAGCAGTACTTC. This codes for CASSLPILAGGAYEQYF.

The rearrangement uses TRBV7-9 and TRBJ1-1, with D perhaps matching TRBD1 (5 bases). V was pared by 1 base and J by 1 base, with 10 bases between. The CDR3 loop spans 15 amino acids. Germline values: CDR1 SEHNR, CDR2 FQNEAQ (reference sequence). CDR3 in DNA: TGTGCCAGCAGCTTAGATAGGCAGGGGAACACTGAAGCTTTCTTT. Protein sequence: CASSLDRQGNTEAFF.